The sequence of this T cell receptor beta chain was determined in a study of vaccination and CD4 T cells after COVID-19. About the research overall: Two of the convalescents were Hispanic, and convalescents were six males and four females.

At the Johns Hopkins FTIC core, DNA taken from cultured CD4+ T cells was sequenced by way of the Oncomine TCR Beta short-read assay. From the PCR reads, TCRdb called clonotypes with MiXCR, one entry per CDR3 protein. The table lists approximately 22,000 distinct CDR3 sequences, around three fifths of them singletons. Treatment specified: approximately 11-day PBMC culture with coronavirus spike peptide pools or control peptides (ViraFEST assay). ViraFEST stimulated the growth of antigen-specific T cells using peptide pools and subsequently profiled their TCRs by sequencing. IL-2 at approximately 10 IU/ml and peptide pools at approximately 10 ug/ml were added to PBMCs cultured at over 1.5 million per well. In this sample, this clonotype turned up a few times. Its antigen is not identified. One junction end disagrees with the germline gene, perhaps due to a read error. CDR1 is SGHAT, CDR2 FQNNGV, per germline. The CDR3 consists of 18 residues.

The sequenced sample was CD4+ T cells from blood, cultured in vitro. The V call is TRBV11-2, the J call TRBJ2-2; 7 bases fit TRBD2. The sequence was obtained from a human donor who had recovered from COVID-19. CDR3 DNA sequence: TGTGCCACCAGCTCACCCCAGAAGGGGCTAGCGGCGACCGGGGAGCTGTTTTTT. Its protein product is CATSSPQKGLAATGELFF.